Listed here are 23 T cell receptor beta chains from one sample, sequenced in a study of beta chain features in type 1 diabetes (dated by TCRdb to about 2018). Paper-wide results and their limitations: In all four CD4+ subsets, TCRB CDR3 length was moderately but significantly shorter in type 1 diabetes patients.

The library was generated by the immunoSEQ multiplex PCR assay. The entire amount of isolated RNA was reverse transcribed using the High Capacity cDNA Reverse Transcription Kit, so the sequenced TCRB transcripts were expressed ones. TCRdb retrieved this table from immuneACCESS and kept in-frame rearrangements only. Not all clones are present; in checked studies, unresolved V genes account for under half, and no reason is known for the remainder. This sample lists 200,000 to 300,000 clones; approximately 15% were detected once. The biggest ten clones account for 0.015% to 0.02% of the sample. The antigens these receptors bind are not known. Sequencing input: naive CD4+ T cells from blood. Explained via the paper, the cell subset or site label denotes: true naive CD4+ T cells. These TCRs come from a man aged 25-40 years with type 1 diabetes.

This sequence joins TRBV4-1 and TRBJ1-2; TRBD1 might be the D (6 bases). Germline V gene data show CDR1 as MGHRA and CDR2 as YSYEKL. V was pared by 0 bases and J by 0 bases, with 23 bases between. The CDR3 sequence is 20 residues long. The CDR3 DNA sequence: TGCGCCAGCAGCCAAGATTGGGGGCCCTGGGAGGGGGTAACTAACTATGGCTACACCTTC. The encoded protein is CASSQDWGPWEGVTNYGYTF.

This chain links TRBV9 with TRBJ2-2; 8 bases agree with TRBD1. Losses at the gene ends were 4 bases for V and 3 bases for J; bases not matched to a gene: 5. The CDR3 sequence is 15 residues long. In germline, CDR1 is SGDLS, CDR2 YYNGEE. CDR3 sequence (DNA): TGTGCCAGCAGCCCCCCAGGGGGCGACACCGGGGAGCTGTTTTTT. Translated: CASSPPGGDTGELFF.

The chain links TRBV29-1 to TRBJ2-7; the match to TRBD1 covers 10 bases. The CDR3 runs 14 residues. With 0 bases clipped from V and 3 bases from J, the junction kept 2 bases outside the gene matches. Germline values: CDR1 SQVTM, CDR2 ANQGSEA. CDR3 amino acids: CSVEEWDRGYEQYF. In DNA, the CDR3 is TGCAGCGTTGAAGAGTGGGACAGGGGCTACGAGCAGTACTTC.

This chain uses TRBV25-1 with TRBJ2-7; 7 positions match TRBD1. Germline lookup yields CDR1 MGHDK and CDR2 SYGVNS. V lost 7 bases and J lost 6; bases outside the gene matches: 9. The CDR3 runs to 13 residues. The DNA for the CDR3 is TGTGCCAGCACCCAGGGGACAGTGGGCGAGCAGTACTTC. Its translation is CASTQGTVGEQYF.

There are a few counts of this clone. V is TRBV4-1 and J is TRBJ1-1; perhaps TRBD1 as D (6 bases). The CDR3 extends over 15 amino acids. The germline V gene encodes CDR1 MGHRA and CDR2 YSYEKL. Trimming removed 0 bases at V and 8 bases at J, with 16 bases between. CDR3 amino acids: CASSQEDRAILEAFF. DNA of the CDR3: TGCGCCAGCAGCCAAGAGGACAGAGCGATACTAGAAGCTTTCTTT.

In this sample, this clone turned up a few times. The chain has TRBV5-4 and TRBJ2-5; D unresolved. This CDR3 is built from 17 residues. Looked up from germline, CDR1 is SGHNT and CDR2 is YYREEE (reference sequence). The V gene lost 0 bases and the J gene lost 2 bases, with 17 bases spanning the gap. The CDR3 region is CASSLVGALGGQETQYF. CDR3 bases: TGTGCCAGCAGCTTGGTGGGTGCGCTAGGTGGGCAAGAGACCCAGTACTTC.

The J gene is TRBJ2-5, the V gene TRBV28; D unresolved. The J call may be wrong; the DNA end is better matched by TRBJ2-7. The CDR3 spans 14 residues. Germline V gives CDR1 MDHEN, CDR2 SYDVKM. CDR3 DNA: TGTGCCAGCAGTCCGACGGCGACGAACTACGAGCAGTACTTC. This translates into CASSPTATNYEQYF.

Only a few counts were recorded for this clone. V usage is TRBV4-1 and J usage is TRBJ1-2, with TRBD1 matching over 8 bases. J was trimmed by 5 bases and V by 2 bases; bases with no gene match: 10. The CDR3 covers 16 residues. From germline, CDR1 is MGHRA and CDR2 YSYEKL. CDR3 in amino acids: CASSQPGQGRVYGYTF. The DNA of the CDR3 is TGCGCCAGCAGCCAACCCGGACAGGGCCGAGTATATGGCTACACCTTC.

A few counts support this clone. V usage is TRBV29-1 and J usage is TRBJ2-5; TRBD2 matches at 9 bases. The CDR3 is 15 residues long. Germline trimming cut 7 bases from V and 4 bases from J; bases unmatched to any gene: 13. Germline V gene lookup returns CDR1 SQVTM and CDR2 ANQGSEA. The CDR3 DNA reads TGCAGCGCCTTTCGACTAGCGGTCTTCATAGAGACCCAGTACTTC. As protein: CSAFRLAVFIETQYF.

This rearrangement joins TRBV5-1 to TRBJ2-7; 8 nucleotides align to TRBD1. This CDR3 is built from 14 residues. CDR1 is SGHRS and CDR2 is YFSETQ in the germline V gene. With V trimmed by 0 bases and J by 5 bases, 4 bases remained unmatched. The CDR3 bases are TGCGCCAGCAGCTTGGGGACAGGGAATAACGAGCAGTACTTC. Protein sequence: CASSLGTGNNEQYF.

The rearrangement joins TRBV18 to TRBJ2-7; D not resolved. The CDR3 contains 14 residues. V was clipped by 6 bases and J by 3 bases, with 15 bases between them. CDR1 KGHSH and CDR2 LQKENI come from the germline V gene. CDR3 DNA sequence: TGTGCCAGCTCGCTCAACAGAGTGGACTACGAGCAGTACTTC. Its protein product is CASSLNRVDYEQYF.

The gene calls are TRBV10-3 and TRBJ2-4; D ambiguous. CDR1 ENHRY and CDR2 SYGVKD come from the germline V gene. The V gene lost 3 bases and the J gene lost 8 bases, with 11 bases spanning the gap. The CDR3 runs 13 residues. CDR3 residues: CAISESDRDIQYF. Written as DNA, the CDR3 is TGTGCCATCAGTGAAAGTGATCGGGACATTCAGTACTTC.

This clone was seen only a few times. V is TRBV6-5 and J is TRBJ2-7; 9 nucleotides line up with TRBD2. With 8 bases clipped from V and 6 bases from J, the junction kept 11 bases outside the gene matches. CDR3 length equals 14 residues. In germline, CDR1 is MNHEY, CDR2 SVGAGI. The CDR3: CASGTSGLVGEQYF. In nucleotides, the CDR3 is TGTGCCAGCGGCACTAGCGGGCTGGTTGGCGAGCAGTACTTC.

This clone was picked up a small number of times. The CDR3 protein is CASSSDRNTEAFF. As DNA, the CDR3 is TGTGCCAGCAGCTCGGACAGAAACACTGAAGCTTTCTTT. The chain carries TRBV7-8 and TRBJ1-1, with D possibly TRBD1 on 6 matching bases. With 4 bases removed from V and 2 bases from J, the gap between germline ends came to 8 bases. The CDR3 is made up of 13 amino acids. The V gene's germline CDR1 is SGHVS and CDR2 FQNEAQ.

This sequence joins TRBV27 and TRBJ2-6, with D possibly matching TRBD1 (5 bases). Germline loops: CDR1 MNHEY, CDR2 SMNVEV (reference sequence). This CDR3 comprises 15 residues. V was pared by 4 bases and J by 1 base, with 8 bases between. The CDR3 sequence is CASSSPGSGANVLTF. As DNA, the CDR3 is TGTGCCAGCAGTTCCCCAGGGTCTGGGGCCAACGTCCTGACTTTC.

This chain links TRBV30 with TRBJ2-1, with D perhaps TRBD2 (6 bases). V lost 1 base, J lost 0 bases, and 13 bases lay in between. The V gene's germline CDR1 is GTSNPN and CDR2 SVGIG (reference sequence). This CDR3 spans 16 amino acids. CDR3 nucleotide sequence: TGTGCCTGGAGTGCTCCGGGACTGGTCTCCTACAATGAGCAGTTCTTC. Encoded protein: CAWSAPGLVSYNEQFF.

This clone was seen more than once but under ten times. The V call is TRBV6-5, the J call TRBJ2-6; unclear D gene. Germline V gives CDR1 MNHEY, CDR2 SVGAGI. The CDR3 runs 14 residues. Trimming removed 8 bases at V and 0 bases at J, with 8 bases between. The CDR3 sequence is CASVRPSGANVLTF. The CDR3 nucleotides read TGTGCCAGCGTGCGGCCCTCTGGGGCCAACGTCCTGACTTTC.

This clone was counted between two and nine times. This chain connects TRBV12-5 to TRBJ2-5, with 13 positions matching TRBD2. This CDR3 region has 19 residues. Germline V gene sequence: CDR1 LGHNT, CDR2 FRNRAP. V was pared by 0 bases and J by 4 bases, with 11 bases of the junction left unmatched. The CDR3 sequence is CASGLVRDTGLAGVETQYF. The CDR3 nucleotides read TGTGCTAGTGGTTTGGTACGCGACACCGGACTAGCGGGAGTAGAGACCCAGTACTTC.

V is TRBV27 and J is TRBJ2-1; 9 positions match TRBD1. V shed 1 base, J shed 5 bases, and the junction held 9 bases outside the gene matches. The length of the CDR3 is 17 residues. CDR1 and CDR2 (germline): MNHEY, SMNVEV (reference sequence). CDR3 protein: CASSLWVDRGKHNEQFF. The CDR3 nucleotides read TGTGCCAGCAGTTTATGGGTTGACAGGGGGAAACACAATGAGCAGTTCTTC.

The chain combines TRBV4-2 with TRBJ2-1; the match to TRBD2 covers 8 bases. J lost 7 bases, V lost 4 bases, and 6 bases had no gene match. CDR1 LGHNA and CDR2 YNFKEQ come from the germline V gene. The CDR3 sequence is 14 residues long. The CDR3 loop reads CASSPQREKNEQFF. DNA for the CDR3: TGTGCCAGCAGCCCCCAGCGGGAGAAGAATGAGCAGTTCTTC.

This clone has more than one count but fewer than ten. The V call is TRBV5-1, the J call TRBJ2-4; 8 positions agree with TRBD1. The length of the CDR3 is 13 residues. V dropped 3 bases and J dropped 8; count of bases not matched to a gene: 4. Germline CDR1 reads SGHRS; CDR2 reads YFSETQ. In DNA, the CDR3 is TGCGCCAGCAGCTCAGGGGGCTCGGACATTCAGTACTTC. Protein product: CASSSGGSDIQYF.

The chain combines TRBV19 with TRBJ2-1, with 9 bases fitting TRBD2. Germline CDR1 reads LNHDA; CDR2 reads SQIVND (reference sequence). The CDR3 extends over 14 amino acids. Trimming took 7 bases from V and 10 from J; bases not matched to a gene: 11. The CDR3 region has the DNA TGTGCCAGTACCAGCGGGGGGTCCTACAGGGAGCAGTTCTTC. Its translation is CASTSGGSYREQFF.

This clone was seen a few times. This chain links TRBV2 with TRBJ2-1; possible D gene TRBD1, 6 bases. This CDR3 is 12 amino acids long. Germline lookup yields CDR1 SNHLY and CDR2 FYNNEI. Trimming stripped 9 bases from V and 9 bases from J, with 15 bases between. CDR3 coding DNA: TGTGCCAGTGGACAGCCTTCCAGTGAGCAGTTCTTC. Its protein product is CASGQPSSEQFF.